This T cell receptor (beta chain) was sequenced for a study of OX40 agonist ivuxolimab in advanced cancers. Across the whole study: There were three patients with partial responses, one having hepatocellular carcinoma and two cutaneous melanoma.

CDR3 length equals 16 residues. Trimming took 1 base from V and 4 from J; bases not matched to a gene: 7. The germline V gene encodes CDR1 LNHDA and CDR2 SQIVND (reference sequence). Generated by immunoSEQ multiplex PCR, the TCRdb table keeps only in-frame clones and is missing some. Here the sample spans roughly 34,000 clones, around 90% being singletons. Sequenced material: CD4+ or CD8+ T cells sorted from blood, taken in a trial of the OX40 agonist ivuxolimab. This clonotype originated in an adult with an advanced solid tumor such as melanoma, head and neck, liver or kidney cancer. The chain couples TRBV19 to TRBJ1-2; 9 nucleotides agree with TRBD1. This chain's CDR3 is CASSIVFGQGSYGYTF. DNA of the CDR3: TGTGCCAGTAGTATAGTTTTCGGACAGGGGAGCTATGGCTACACCTTC.